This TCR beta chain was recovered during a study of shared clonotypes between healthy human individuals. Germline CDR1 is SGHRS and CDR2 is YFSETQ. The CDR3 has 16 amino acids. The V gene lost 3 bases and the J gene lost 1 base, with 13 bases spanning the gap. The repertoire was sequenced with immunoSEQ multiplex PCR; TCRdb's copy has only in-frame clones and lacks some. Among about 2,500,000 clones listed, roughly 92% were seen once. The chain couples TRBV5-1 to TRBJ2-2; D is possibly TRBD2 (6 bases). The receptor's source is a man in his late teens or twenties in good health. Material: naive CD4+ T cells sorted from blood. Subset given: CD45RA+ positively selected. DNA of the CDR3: TGCGCCAGCAGCTCGGGGGACGGTTGGAACACCGGGGAGCTGTTTTTT. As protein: CASSSGDGWNTGELFF.